This T cell receptor beta chain stems from a study of response to subunit inactivated influenza vaccine. Study-wide findings and caveats: After each seasonal influenza vaccination, few new T cells are recruited, the authors suggested.

One entry per CDR3 protein results from TCRdb running MiXCR on the RT-PCR reads. This sample has about 700,000 distinct CDR3 sequences, with 15% to 19% found just once. Turning to this clonotype: The antigen is not known.

This clonotype was sampled from a man between 45 and 60 years old who received an inactivated influenza vaccine. The specimen was PBMCs from blood, collected 11 to 12 days after vaccination.

CDR3: CATIAGGVTFDYNEQFF. In nucleotides, the CDR3 is TGTGCCACTATAGCGGGAGGTGTCACTTTCGACTACAATGAGCAGTTCTTC. V gene TRBV28 combines with J gene TRBJ2-1, with 10 bases aligning to TRBD2. The trim removed 10 bases at V and 3 bases at J, leaving 15 bases unmatched. The length of the CDR3 is 17 residues. Germline-derived CDR1 and CDR2 are MDHEN and SYDVKM.